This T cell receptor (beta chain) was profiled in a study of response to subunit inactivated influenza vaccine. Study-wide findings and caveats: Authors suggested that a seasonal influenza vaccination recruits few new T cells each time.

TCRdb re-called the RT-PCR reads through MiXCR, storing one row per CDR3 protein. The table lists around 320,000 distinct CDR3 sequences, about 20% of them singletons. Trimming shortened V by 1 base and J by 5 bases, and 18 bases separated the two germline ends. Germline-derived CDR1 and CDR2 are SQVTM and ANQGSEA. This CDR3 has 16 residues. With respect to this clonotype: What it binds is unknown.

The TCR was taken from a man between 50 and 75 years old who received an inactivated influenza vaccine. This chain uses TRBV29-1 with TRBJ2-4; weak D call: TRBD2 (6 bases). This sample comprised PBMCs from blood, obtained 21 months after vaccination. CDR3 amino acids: CSVEVVGGSGENIQYF. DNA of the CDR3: TGCAGCGTTGAAGTAGTCGGAGGGTCAGGAGAAAACATTCAGTACTTC.